The following is a T cell receptor (beta chain) sequence with its context. Its antigen is unidentified. The CDR3 has 14 residues. V gave up 4 bases and J gave up 0 bases, with 7 bases separating them. The source of the sample is a study of T cells in Graves' hyperthyroidism and ophthalmopathy. Whole-study context: Peripheral blood was acquired at first diagnosis, ahead of any therapy whatsoever. Study-wide results and caveats: The blood repertoire included most of the expanded thyroid clonotypes above 0.001.

It was RNA transcripts that yielded the amplified TCR beta CDR3 regions. An initial round of RT-PCR targeting the TCR CDR3 relied on the HTBI primer set. TCRdb re-called the multiplex PCR reads through MiXCR, storing one row per CDR3 protein. The sample has hundreds of thousands of distinct CDR3 sequences, 20% to 25% seen once. The chain links TRBV12-3 or TRBV12-4 to TRBJ1-3; D unresolved. This TCR derives from a man aged 25 to 40 with Graves' ophthalmopathy. Sequencing was done on a sample of blood. The CDR3 loop reads CASSSFNSGNTIYF. The DNA for the CDR3 is TGTGCCAGCAGTTCGTTCAACTCTGGAAACACCATATATTTT.